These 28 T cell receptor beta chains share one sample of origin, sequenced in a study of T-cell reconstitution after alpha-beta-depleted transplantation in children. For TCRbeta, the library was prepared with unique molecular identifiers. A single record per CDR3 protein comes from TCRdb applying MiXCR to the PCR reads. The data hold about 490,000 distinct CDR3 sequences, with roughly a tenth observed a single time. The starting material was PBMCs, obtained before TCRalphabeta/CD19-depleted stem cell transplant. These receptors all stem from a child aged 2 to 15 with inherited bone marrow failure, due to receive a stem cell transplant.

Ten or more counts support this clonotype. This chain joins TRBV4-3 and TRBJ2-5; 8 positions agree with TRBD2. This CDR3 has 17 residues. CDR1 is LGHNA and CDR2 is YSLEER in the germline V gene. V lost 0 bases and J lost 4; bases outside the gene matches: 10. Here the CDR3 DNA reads TGCGCCAGCAGCCAAGACTCAAGAGCGGGAGAAGGAGAGACCCAGTACTTC. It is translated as CASSQDSRAGEGETQYF.

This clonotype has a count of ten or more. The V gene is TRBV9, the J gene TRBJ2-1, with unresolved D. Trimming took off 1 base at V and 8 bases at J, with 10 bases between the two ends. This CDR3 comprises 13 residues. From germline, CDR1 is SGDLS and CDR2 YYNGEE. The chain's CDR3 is CASSVPGGDEQFF. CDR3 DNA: TGTGCCAGCAGCGTACCGGGTGGTGATGAGCAGTTCTTC.

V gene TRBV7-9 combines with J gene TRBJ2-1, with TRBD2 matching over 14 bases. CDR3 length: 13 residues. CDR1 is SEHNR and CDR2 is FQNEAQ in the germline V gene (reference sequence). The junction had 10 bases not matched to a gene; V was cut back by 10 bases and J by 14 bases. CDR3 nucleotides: TGTGCCATCACGGGACTAGCGGGAGACTTCGAGTTCTTC. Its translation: CAITGLAGDFEFF.

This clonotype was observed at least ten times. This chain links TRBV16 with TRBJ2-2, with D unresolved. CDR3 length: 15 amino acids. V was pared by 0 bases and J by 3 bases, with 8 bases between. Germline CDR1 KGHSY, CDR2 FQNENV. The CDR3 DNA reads TGTGCCAGCAGCCAATCTGGGCTGGACACCGGGGAGCTGTTTTTT. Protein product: CASSQSGLDTGELFF.

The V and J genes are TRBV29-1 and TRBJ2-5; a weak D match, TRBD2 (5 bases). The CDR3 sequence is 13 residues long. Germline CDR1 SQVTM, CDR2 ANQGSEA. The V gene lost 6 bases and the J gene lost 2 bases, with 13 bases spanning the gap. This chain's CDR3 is CSVFGWEQETQYF. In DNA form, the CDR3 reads TGCAGCGTCTTTGGCTGGGAGCAAGAGACCCAGTACTTC.

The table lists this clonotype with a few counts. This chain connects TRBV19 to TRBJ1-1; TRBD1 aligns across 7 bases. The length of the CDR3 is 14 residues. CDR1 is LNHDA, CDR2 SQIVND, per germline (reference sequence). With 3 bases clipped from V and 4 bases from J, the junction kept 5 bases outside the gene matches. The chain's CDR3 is CASSIFTGATEAFF. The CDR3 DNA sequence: TGTGCCAGTAGTATTTTTACAGGGGCCACTGAAGCTTTCTTT.

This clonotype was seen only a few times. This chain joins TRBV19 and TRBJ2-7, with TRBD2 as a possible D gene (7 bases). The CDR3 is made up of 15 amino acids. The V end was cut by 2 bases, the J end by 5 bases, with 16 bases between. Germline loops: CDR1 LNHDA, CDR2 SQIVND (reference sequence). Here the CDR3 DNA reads TGTGCCAGTAGTATATCGGGGGGCCCCCACCACGAGCAGTACTTC. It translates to CASSISGGPHHEQYF.

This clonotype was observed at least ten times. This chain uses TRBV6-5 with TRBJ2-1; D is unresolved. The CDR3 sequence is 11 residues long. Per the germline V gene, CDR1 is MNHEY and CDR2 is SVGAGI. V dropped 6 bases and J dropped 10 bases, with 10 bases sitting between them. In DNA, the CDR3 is TGTGCCAGCAGCTCTACAGTAGAGCAGTTCTTC. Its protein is CASSSTVEQFF.

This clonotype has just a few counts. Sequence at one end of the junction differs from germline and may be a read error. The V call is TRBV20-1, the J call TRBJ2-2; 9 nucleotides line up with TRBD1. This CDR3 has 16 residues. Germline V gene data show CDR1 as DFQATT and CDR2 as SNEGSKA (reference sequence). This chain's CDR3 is CSVRRQGGANTGELFF. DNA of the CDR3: TGCAGTGTTAGACGACAGGGGGGGGCGAACACCGGGGAGCTGTTTTTT.

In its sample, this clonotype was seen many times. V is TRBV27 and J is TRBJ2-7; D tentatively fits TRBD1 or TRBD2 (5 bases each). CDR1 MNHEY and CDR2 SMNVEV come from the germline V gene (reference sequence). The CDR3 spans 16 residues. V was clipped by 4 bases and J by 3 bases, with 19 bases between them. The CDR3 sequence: CASSSKGRLGGYEQYF. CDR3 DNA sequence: TGTGCCAGCAGTTCAAAGGGACGGCTCGGTGGCTACGAGCAGTACTTC.

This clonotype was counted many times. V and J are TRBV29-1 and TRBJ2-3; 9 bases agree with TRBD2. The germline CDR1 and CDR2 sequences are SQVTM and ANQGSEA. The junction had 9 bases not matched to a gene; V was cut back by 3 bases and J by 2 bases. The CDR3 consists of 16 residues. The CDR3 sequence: CSVDAGREGTTDTQYF. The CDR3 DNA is TGCAGCGTTGATGCCGGGCGGGAGGGGACCACAGATACGCAGTATTTT.

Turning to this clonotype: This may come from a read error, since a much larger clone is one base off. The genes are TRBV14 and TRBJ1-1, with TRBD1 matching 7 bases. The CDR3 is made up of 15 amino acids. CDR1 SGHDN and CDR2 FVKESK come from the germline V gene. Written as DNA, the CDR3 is TGTTCCAGCAGCCAGGATACAGGGGATTACACTGAAGCTTTCTTT. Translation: CSSSQDTGDYTEAFF. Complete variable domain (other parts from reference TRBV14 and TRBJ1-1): EAGVTQFPSHSVIEKGQTVTLRCDPISGHDNLYWYRRVMGKEIKFLLHFVKESKQDESGMPNNRFLAERTGGTYSTLKVQPAELEDSGVYFCSSSQDTGDYTEAFFGQGTRLTVV.

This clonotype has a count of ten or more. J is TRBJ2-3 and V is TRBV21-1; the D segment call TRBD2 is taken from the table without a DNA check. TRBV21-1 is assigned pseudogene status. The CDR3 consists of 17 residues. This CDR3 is CASSKALCRESTDTQYF. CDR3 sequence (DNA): TGTGCCAGCAGCAAAGCGCTTTGTCGGGAGAGCACAGATACGCAGTATTTT.

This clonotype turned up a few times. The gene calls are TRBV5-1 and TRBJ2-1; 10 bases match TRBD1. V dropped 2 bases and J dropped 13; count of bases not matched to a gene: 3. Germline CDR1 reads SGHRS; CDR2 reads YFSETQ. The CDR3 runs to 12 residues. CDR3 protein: CASSFDRGLQFF. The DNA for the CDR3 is TGCGCCAGCAGCTTTGACAGGGGGCTTCAGTTCTTC.

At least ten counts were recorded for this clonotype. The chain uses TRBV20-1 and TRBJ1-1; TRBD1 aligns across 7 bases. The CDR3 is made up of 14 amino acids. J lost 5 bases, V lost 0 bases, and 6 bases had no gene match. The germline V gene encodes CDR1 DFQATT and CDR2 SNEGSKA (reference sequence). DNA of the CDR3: TGCAGTGCTAGAGACGGTCAGGGGGTAACTGAAGCTTTCTTT. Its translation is CSARDGQGVTEAFF.

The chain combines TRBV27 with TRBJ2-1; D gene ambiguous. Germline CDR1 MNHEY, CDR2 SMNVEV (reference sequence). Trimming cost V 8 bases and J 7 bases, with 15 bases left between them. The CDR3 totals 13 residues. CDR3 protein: CASQNGLMNEQFF. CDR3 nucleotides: TGTGCCAGCCAAAACGGGCTAATGAATGAGCAGTTCTTC.

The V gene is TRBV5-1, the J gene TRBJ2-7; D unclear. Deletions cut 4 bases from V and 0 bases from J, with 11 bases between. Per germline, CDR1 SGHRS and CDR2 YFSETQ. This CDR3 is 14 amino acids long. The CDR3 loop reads CASSPELSSYEQYF. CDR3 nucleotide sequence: TGCGCCAGCAGCCCGGAATTAAGCTCCTACGAGCAGTACTTC.

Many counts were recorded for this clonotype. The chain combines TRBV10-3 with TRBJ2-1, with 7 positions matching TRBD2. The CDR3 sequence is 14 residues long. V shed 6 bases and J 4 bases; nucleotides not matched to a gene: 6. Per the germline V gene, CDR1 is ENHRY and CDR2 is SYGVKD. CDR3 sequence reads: CAISDLGGYNEQFF. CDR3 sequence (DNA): TGTGCCATCAGCGACTTGGGAGGGTACAATGAGCAGTTCTTC.

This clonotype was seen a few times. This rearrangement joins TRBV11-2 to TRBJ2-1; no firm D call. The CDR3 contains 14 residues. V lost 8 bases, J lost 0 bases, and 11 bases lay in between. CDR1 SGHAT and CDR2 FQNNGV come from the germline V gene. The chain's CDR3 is CASDDPSSYNEQFF. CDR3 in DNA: TGTGCCAGCGACGACCCGAGCTCCTACAATGAGCAGTTCTTC.

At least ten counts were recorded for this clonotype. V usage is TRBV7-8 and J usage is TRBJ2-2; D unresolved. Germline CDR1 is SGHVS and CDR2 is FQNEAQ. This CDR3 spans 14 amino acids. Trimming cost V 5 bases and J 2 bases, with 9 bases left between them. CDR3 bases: TGTGCCAGCAGCCCCCGGATCAACACCGGGGAGCTGTTTTTT. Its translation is CASSPRINTGELFF.

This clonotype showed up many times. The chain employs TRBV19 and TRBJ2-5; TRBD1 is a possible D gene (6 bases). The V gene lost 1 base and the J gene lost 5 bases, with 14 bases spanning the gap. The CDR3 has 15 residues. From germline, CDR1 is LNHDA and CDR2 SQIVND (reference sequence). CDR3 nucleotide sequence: TGTGCCAGTAGTATAGTTCCAACAGGGATGGAGACCCAGTACTTC. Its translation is CASSIVPTGMETQYF.

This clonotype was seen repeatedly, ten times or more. CDR3 sequence reads: CASSKNRNTGELFF. The CDR3 region has the DNA TGTGCCAGCAGCAAGAACAGGAACACCGGGGAGCTGTTTTTT. The chain employs TRBV5-6 and TRBJ2-2, with unresolved D. Germline-derived CDR1 and CDR2 are SGHDT and YYEEEE. V lost 4 bases and J lost 1, with 8 bases in between. The CDR3 covers 14 residues. Looking up the rest from reference TRBV5-6 and TRBJ2-2 gives the full variable domain: DAGVTQSPTHLIKTRGQQVTLRCSPKSGHDTVSWYQQALGQGPQFIFQYYEEEERQRGNFPDRFSGHQFPNYSSELNVNALLLGDSALYLCASSKNRNTGELFFGEGSRLTVL.

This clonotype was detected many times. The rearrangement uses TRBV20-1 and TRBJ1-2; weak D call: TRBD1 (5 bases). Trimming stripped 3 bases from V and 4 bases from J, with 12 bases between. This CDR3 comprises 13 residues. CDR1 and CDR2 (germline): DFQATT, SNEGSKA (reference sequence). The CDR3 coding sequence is TGCAGTGCTAGCGTCGGGACTTTCTATGGCTACACCTTC. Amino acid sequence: CSASVGTFYGYTF.

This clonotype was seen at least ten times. The CDR3, as DNA: TGTGCCAGCACTCCGGGCCGGGGAATTCAGTACTTC. Its protein is CASTPGRGIQYF. V usage is TRBV28 and J usage is TRBJ2-5; maybe TRBD2 (5 bases). Trimming cost V 7 bases and J 11 bases, with 17 bases left between them. Germline V lookup: CDR1 MDHEN, CDR2 SYDVKM. This CDR3 region has 12 residues. Full variable domain (remainder filled in from reference TRBV28 and TRBJ2-5): DVKVTQSSRYLVKRTGEKVFLECVQDMDHENMFWYRQDPGLGLRLIYFSYDVKMKEKGDIPEGYSVSREKKERFSLILESASTNQTSMYLCASTPGRGIQYFGPGTRLLVL.

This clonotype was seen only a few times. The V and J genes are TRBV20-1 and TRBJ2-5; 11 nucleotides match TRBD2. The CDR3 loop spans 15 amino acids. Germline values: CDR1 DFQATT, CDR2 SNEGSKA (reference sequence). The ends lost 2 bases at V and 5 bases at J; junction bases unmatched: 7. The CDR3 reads CSARMVAGGRETQYF. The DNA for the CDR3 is TGCAGTGCTAGAATGGTAGCGGGAGGGCGGGAGACCCAGTACTTC.

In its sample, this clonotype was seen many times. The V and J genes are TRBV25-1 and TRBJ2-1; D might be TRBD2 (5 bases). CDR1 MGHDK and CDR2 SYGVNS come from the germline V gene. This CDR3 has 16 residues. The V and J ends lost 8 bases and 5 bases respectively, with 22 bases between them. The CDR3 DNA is TGTGCCAGCGGGCAATGGACTGGAGAAGAGGACAATGAGCAGTTCTTC. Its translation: CASGQWTGEEDNEQFF.

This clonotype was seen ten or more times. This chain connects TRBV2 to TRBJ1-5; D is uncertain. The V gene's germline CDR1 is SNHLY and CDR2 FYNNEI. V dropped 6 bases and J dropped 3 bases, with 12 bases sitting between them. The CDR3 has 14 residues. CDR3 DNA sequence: TGTGCCAGCAGGCTCATCGGCCCCAATCAGCCCCAGCATTTT. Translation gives CASRLIGPNQPQHF.

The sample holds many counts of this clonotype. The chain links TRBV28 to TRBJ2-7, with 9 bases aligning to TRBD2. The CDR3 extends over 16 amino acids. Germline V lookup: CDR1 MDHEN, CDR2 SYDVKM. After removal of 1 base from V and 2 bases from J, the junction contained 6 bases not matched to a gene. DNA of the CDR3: TGTGCCAGCAGTTTATCCAGCGGGAGGCCTACCTACGAGCAGTACTTC. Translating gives CASSLSSGRPTYEQYF.